This is a list of T cell receptor beta chains from one sample in a study of T cells in Graves' hyperthyroidism and ophthalmopathy. One entry per CDR3 protein results from TCRdb running MiXCR on the multiplex PCR reads. Altogether about half a million distinct CDR3 sequences are present, roughly 20% being singletons, with the ten largest covering 26%. Sequenced: blood. Receptor source: a man aged 18 to 35 with Graves' hyperthyroidism. Each CDR3 is given with its conserved first and last residue. The order of the fields is clone size, J gene, V gene, D gene, CDR3 DNA, CDR3 protein. The D gene is left open where the match is weak. Clone size, where shown, is once, few, many, or a class for clones that have expanded.

>many|TRBJ1-2|TRBV28|.
TGTGCCAGCAAAAACACGGATAACTATGGCTACACCTTC
CASKNTDNYGYTF
>few|TRBJ2-5|TRBV28|.
TGTGCCAGCAGCCCCTTCCCGGGGATAAATCAAGAGACCCAGTACTTC
CASSPFPGINQETQYF
>many|TRBJ1-1|TRBV7-6|.
TGTGCCAGCAGTCTTGAGAGGACCACTGAAGCTTTCTTT
CASSLERTTEAFF
>many|TRBJ2-5|TRBV12-3/TRBV12-4|TRBD2
TGTGCCAGCACCGACGGACTAGCAGGCGAGACCCAGTACTTC
CASTDGLAGETQYF
>.|TRBJ1-1|TRBV6-1|TRBD1
TGTGCCAGCAGGATTCGGGACAGAGAAGCTTTCTTT
CASRIRDREAFF
>many|TRBJ1-1|TRBV12-3/TRBV12-4|.
TGTACCATCCTCAACGACGTGAACACTGAAGCTTTCTTT
CTILNDVNTEAFF
>.|TRBJ1-2|TRBV10-3|.
TGTGCCATCAGTGAGTCCGCGGTACGGGATGGCTACACCTTC
CAISESAVRDGYTF
>many|TRBJ1-2|TRBV20-1|.
TGCAGTGCTAGAGAGTGGGATACGAGCTATGGCTACACCTTC
CSAREWDTSYGYTF
>many|TRBJ2-7|TRBV12-3/TRBV12-4|TRBD1
TGTGCCAGCAGCCGTGGGACAGGGGGATACTACGAGCAGTACTTC
CASSRGTGGYYEQYF
>many|TRBJ2-7|TRBV6-2/TRBV6-3|.
TGTGCCACCTCGGGGGCCGTCTCCTACGAGCAGTACTTC
CATSGAVSYEQYF
>many|TRBJ1-2|TRBV12-3/TRBV12-4|.
TGTGCCAGCAGTTTCGCGGGGATGGGCTACACCTTC
CASSFAGMGYTF
>many|TRBJ1-1|TRBV11-2|TRBD1
TGTGCCAGCAGGATACAGGGGGTTGAAGCTTTCTTT
CASRIQGVEAFF
>many|TRBJ2-3|TRBV20-1|TRBD2
TGCAGTGCTAATAGCGGGACTAGCACAGATACGCAGTATTTT
CSANSGTSTDTQYF
>.|TRBJ1-1|TRBV12-5|.
TGTGCTAGTGGTTTGAGGCAGGAGGGGACTGAAGCTTTCTTT
CASGLRQEGTEAFF
>few|TRBJ1-2|TRBV30|.
TGTGCCTGGAGTCCCGGGGGCGTTAACTATGGCTACACCTTC
CAWSPGGVNYGYTF
>.|TRBJ2-5|TRBV4-2|TRBD2
TGTGCCAGCAGCCAAGAAGGGACTAGCGGGGTAGAGACCCAGTACTTC
CASSQEGTSGVETQYF
>many|TRBJ2-2|TRBV27|.
TGTGCCAGCAGTTTCGGACTGGGCGGGGAGCTGTTTTTT
CASSFGLGGELFF
>many|TRBJ2-7|TRBV2|.
TGTGCCAGCAGTGGCGAGACCTACGAGCAGTACTTC
CASSGETYEQYF
>.|TRBJ1-1|TRBV7-9|.
TGTGCCAGCAGCTCGGGAGCTCCAATTGAAGCTTTCTTT
CASSSGAPIEAFF
>many|TRBJ2-7|TRBV20-1|.
TGCAGTGCCTCGGACCTCTACGAGCAGTACTTC
CSASDLYEQYF
>few|TRBJ1-3|TRBV9|TRBD1
TGTGCCAGCGACAGGGGTTACTCTGGAAACACCATATATTTT
CASDRGYSGNTIYF
>many|TRBJ2-7|TRBV7-2|TRBD1
TGTGCCAGCAGCTTCCAACAGGGGGCCTCCTACGAGCAGTACTTC
CASSFQQGASYEQYF